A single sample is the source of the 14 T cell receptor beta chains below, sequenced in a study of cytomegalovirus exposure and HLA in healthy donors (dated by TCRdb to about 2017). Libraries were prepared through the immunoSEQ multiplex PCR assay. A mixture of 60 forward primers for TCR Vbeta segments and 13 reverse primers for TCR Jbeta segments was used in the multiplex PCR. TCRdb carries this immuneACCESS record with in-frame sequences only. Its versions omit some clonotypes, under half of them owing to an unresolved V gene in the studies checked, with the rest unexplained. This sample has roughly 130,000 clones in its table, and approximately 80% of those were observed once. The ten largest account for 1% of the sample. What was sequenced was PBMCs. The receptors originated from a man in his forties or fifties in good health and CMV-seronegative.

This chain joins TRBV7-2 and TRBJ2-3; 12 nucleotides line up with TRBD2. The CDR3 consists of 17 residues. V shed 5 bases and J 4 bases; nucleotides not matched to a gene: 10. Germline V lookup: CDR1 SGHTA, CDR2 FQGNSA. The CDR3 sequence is CASSPRLAGVWADTQYF. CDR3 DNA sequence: TGTGCCAGCAGCCCCCGACTAGCGGGAGTCTGGGCAGATACGCAGTATTTT.

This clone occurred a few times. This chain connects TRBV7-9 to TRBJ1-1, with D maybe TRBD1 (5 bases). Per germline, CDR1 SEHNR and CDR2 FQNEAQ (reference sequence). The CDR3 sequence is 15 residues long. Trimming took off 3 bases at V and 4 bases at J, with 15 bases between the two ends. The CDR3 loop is CASSLSSGPRTEAFF. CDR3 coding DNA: TGTGCCAGCAGCTTGAGTTCAGGGCCCCGCACTGAAGCTTTCTTT. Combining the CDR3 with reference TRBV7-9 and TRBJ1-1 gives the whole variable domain DTGVSQNPRHKITKRGQNVTFRCDPISEHNRLYWYRQTLGQGPEFLTYFQNEAQLEKSRLLSDRFSAERPKGSFSTLEIQRTEQGDSAMYLCASSLSSGPRTEAFFGQGTRLTVV.

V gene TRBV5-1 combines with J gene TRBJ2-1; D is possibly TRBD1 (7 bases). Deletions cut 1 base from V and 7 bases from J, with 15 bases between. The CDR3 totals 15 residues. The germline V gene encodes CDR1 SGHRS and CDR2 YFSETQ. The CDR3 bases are TGCGCCAGCAGCTTGCTAGGAGGGGGCTCGAATGAGCAGTTCTTC. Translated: CASSLLGGGSNEQFF.

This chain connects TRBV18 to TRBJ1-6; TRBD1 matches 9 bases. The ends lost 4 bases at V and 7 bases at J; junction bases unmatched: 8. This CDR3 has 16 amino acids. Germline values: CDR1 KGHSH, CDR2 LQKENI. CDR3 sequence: CASSLLQGARNSPLHF. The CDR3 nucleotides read TGTGCCAGCTCACTATTACAGGGGGCGCGGAATTCACCCCTCCACTTT.

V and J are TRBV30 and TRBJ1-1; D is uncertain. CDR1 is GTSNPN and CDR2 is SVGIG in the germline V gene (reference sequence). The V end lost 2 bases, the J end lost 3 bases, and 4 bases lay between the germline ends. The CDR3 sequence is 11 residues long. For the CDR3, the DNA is TGTGCCTGGAGTCGTGACACTGAAGCTTTCTTT. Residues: CAWSRDTEAFF.

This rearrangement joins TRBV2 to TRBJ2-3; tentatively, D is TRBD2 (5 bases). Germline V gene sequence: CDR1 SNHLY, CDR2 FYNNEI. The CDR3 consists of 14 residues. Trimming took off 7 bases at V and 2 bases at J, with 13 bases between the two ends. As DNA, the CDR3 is TGTGCCAGCAACGGACTTCTTCCCACAGATACGCAGTATTTT. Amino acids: CASNGLLPTDTQYF.

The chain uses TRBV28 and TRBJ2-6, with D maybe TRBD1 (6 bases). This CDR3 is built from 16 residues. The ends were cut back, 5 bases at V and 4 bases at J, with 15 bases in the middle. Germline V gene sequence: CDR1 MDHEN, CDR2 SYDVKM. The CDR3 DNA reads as TGTGCCAGCAGTGAACAGGGACGTGGAGGGGCCAACGTCCTGACTTTC. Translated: CASSEQGRGGANVLTF.

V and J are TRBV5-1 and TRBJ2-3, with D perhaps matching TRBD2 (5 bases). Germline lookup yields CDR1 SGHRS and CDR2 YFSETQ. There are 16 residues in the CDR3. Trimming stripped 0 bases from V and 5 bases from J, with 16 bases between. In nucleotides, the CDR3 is TGCGCCAGCAGCTTGGCCTTGGCTAGCCTTAAAGATACGCAGTATTTT. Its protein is CASSLALASLKDTQYF.

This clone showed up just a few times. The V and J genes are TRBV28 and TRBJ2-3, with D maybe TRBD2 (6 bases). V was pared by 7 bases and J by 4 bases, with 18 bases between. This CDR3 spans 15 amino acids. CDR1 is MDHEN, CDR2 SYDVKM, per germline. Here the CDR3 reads CASTHGGRLADTQYF. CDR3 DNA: TGTGCCAGCACCCATGGGGGGAGATTAGCAGATACGCAGTATTTT. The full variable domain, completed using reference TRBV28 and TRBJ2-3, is DVKVTQSSRYLVKRTGEKVFLECVQDMDHENMFWYRQDPGLGLRLIYFSYDVKMKEKGDIPEGYSVSREKKERFSLILESASTNQTSMYLCASTHGGRLADTQYFGPGTRLTVL.

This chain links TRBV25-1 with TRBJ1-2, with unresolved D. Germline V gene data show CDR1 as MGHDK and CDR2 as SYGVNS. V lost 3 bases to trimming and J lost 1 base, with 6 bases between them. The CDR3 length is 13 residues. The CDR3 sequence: CASSDPHNYGYTF. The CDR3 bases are TGTGCCAGCAGTGATCCACATAACTATGGCTACACCTTC.

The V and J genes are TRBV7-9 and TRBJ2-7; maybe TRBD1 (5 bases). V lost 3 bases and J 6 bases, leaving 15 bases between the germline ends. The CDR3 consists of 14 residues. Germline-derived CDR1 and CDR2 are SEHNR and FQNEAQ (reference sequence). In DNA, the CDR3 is TGTGCCAGCAGCTTCCCAGGGCTCCCGACCGAGCAGTACTTC. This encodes CASSFPGLPTEQYF.

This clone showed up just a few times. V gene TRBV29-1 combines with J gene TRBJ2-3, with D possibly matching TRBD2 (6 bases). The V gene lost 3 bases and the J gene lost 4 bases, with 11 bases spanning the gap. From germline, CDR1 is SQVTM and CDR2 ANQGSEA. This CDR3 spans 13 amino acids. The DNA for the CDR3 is TGCAGCGTTGAGAGAGGGACTGCAGATACGCAGTATTTT. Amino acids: CSVERGTADTQYF.

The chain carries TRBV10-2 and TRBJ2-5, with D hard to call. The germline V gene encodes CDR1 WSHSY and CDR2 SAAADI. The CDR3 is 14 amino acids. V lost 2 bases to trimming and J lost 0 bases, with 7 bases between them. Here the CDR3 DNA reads TGCGCCAGCAGTGAGCTAGGTGACCAAGAGACCCAGTACTTC. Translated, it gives CASSELGDQETQYF.

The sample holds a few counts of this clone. CDR3 residues: CASSLSVSTYEQYF. CDR3 coding DNA: TGTGCCAGCAGCTTAAGCGTCAGTACCTACGAGCAGTACTTC. The chain has TRBV7-9 and TRBJ2-7; D not certain. The CDR3 consists of 14 residues. The germline V and J ends were trimmed by 2 bases and 2 bases, with 10 bases remaining between them. CDR1 SEHNR and CDR2 FQNEAQ come from the germline V gene (reference sequence).